These T cell receptor beta chains were read from a single sample in a study of blood T cell repertoires in COVID-19. Clones were read by immunoSEQ multiplex PCR, and TCRdb kept only the in-frame ones, dropping some. The sample holds approximately 80,000 clones; about nine tenths are singletons and the top ten take over 8.5%. The sequencing input was peripheral blood. These receptors were collected from a human donor in a cohort sampled during active COVID-19. The CDR3 runs from the conserved cysteine through the conserved F or W.

v_call cdr3_aa
TRBV4-1 CASSQARGTEAFF
TRBV14 CASSQALGRVSGGDTQYF
TRBV19 CASSPGQYTEAFF
TRBV7-9 CASSRTGVEKLFF
TRBV19 CASRTSGPSYNEQFF
TRBV23-1 CASSPSGTGYSQGYTF
TRBV19 CASSIGAFSGANVLTF
TRBV6-1 CASSEEWASYNEQFF
TRBV19 CASTGRTNTEAFF
TRBV5-1 CASSLVDFTDTQYF
TRBV7-9 CASSPRDRGYTYEQYF
TRBV27 CASSARESSEQYF
TRBV10-3 CAISDMGQGLYEQYF
TRBV6-5 CASSINRVGEKLFF
TRBV5-1 CASSLEPRRSYGYTF
TRBV15 CATSRALADTQYF
TRBV30 CAWSSRDNQPQHF
TRBV28 CASSTGTSGRDTQYF
TRBV5-1 CASSSTGDTEAFF